This TCR beta chain was sequenced during a study of cytomegalovirus exposure and HLA in healthy donors. This PCR relied on a set of 60 Vbeta primers and 13 Jbeta primers. TCRdb's table, derived via immunoSEQ multiplex PCR, lists solely in-frame clones and lacks some. This repertoire shows fewer than 150,000 clones, over 65% found once; its top ten account for around 2.3%. With respect to this clone: No antigen is known for it.

Looked up from germline, CDR1 is SEHNR and CDR2 is FQNEAQ (reference sequence). The CDR3 length is 19 residues. V shed 6 bases and J 7 bases; nucleotides not matched to a gene: 25. Overall study findings and caveats: Reportedly, cytomegalovirus status was diagnosed with high sensitivity and specificity. The study labeled about 160 TCR beta chains cytomegalovirus-associated. Later on, an analysis showed TCR association rates differing by HLA locus, with DRB1 the most and HLA-C the fewest.

The chain couples TRBV7-9 to TRBJ1-2; 8 positions match TRBD1. Material: PBMCs. This receptor was identified in a woman under 30 in good health and CMV-seronegative. The CDR3 is CASRAGRRQNAGGRGGYTF. The CDR3 bases are TGTGCCAGCAGAGCCGGCCGCCGACAAAATGCAGGGGGCAGGGGTGGCTACACCTTC.